This TCR beta chain derives from a study of blood T cell repertoires in COVID-19. Across the whole study: Both acute and convalescent COVID-19 samples were obtained from the United States, Italy and Spain. PBMCs, B-cell-depleted T cells, or T cells were the source of the cDNA or gDNA that made up the material.

Original processing methods: Amplification of reference gene primers was used by the study to estimate nucleated cell counts. Some clones are missing from TCRdb's copy, which holds only in-frame ones; the method was immunoSEQ multiplex PCR. Clone size and the V and J calls come from that table; the DNA yielded D and trimming. The sample holds tens of thousands of clones, around 84% seen once. The V gene's germline CDR1 is MNHEY and CDR2 SVGEGT. CDR3 size: 15 residues. V gave up 6 bases and J gave up 4 bases; unmatched junction bases: 9. J is TRBJ2-7 and V is TRBV6-2 or TRBV6-3, with TRBD2 matching 10 bases. This receptor was taken from a human donor in a cohort sampled during active COVID-19. Sequenced: peripheral blood. In DNA, the CDR3 is TGTGCCAGCAGCCCTGCGGCTAGCGGGAGTTACGAGCAGTACTTC. Its translation is CASSPAASGSYEQYF.